The sequence of this T cell receptor (beta chain) was determined in a study of spatial heterogeneity in lung cancer. This CDR3 has 14 amino acids. V gave up 4 bases and J gave up 5 bases; unmatched junction bases: 8. Per the germline V gene, CDR1 is SGDLS and CDR2 is YYNGEE. General study results and limits: Ubiquitous expanded tumor TCRs were observed in blood more at resection than follow-up.

This clonotype was seen ten or more times. Antigen: not known. Time point of the sample: sample taken at primary tumor resection. Untreated early-stage non-small cell lung cancer patients, fewer than 85 in total, were the donors. TCRdb reanalysed the 5' RACE reads using MiXCR and keeps one entry per CDR3 protein. Of tens of thousands of distinct CDR3 sequences listed, over 9.5% were seen once; the top ten hold 35% to 50%. Sequenced here: PBMCs, sampled at surgery. The sequence came from a male donor with early-stage non-small cell lung cancer. The chain recombines TRBV9 with TRBJ2-5, with 7 bases identical to TRBD2. The CDR3 DNA follows: TGTGCCAGCAGCTCTAGAGACGGGAGGGAGACCCAGTACTTC. The encoded protein is CASSSRDGRETQYF.